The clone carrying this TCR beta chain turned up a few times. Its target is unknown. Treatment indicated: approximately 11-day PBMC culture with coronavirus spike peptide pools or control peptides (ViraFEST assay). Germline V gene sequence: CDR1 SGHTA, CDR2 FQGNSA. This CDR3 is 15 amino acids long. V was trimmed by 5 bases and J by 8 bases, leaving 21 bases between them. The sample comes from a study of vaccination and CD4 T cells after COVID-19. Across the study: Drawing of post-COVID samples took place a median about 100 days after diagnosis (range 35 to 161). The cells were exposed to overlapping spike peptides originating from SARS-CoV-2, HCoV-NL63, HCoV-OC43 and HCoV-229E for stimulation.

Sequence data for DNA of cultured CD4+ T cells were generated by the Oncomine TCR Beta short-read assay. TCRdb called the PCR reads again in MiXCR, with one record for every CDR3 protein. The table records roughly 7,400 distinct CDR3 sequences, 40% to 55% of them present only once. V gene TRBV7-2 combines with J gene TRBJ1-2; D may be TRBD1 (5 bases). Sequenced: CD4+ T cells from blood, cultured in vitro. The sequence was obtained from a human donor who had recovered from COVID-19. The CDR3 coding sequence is TGTGCCAGCAGCCTATCCCCCACAGGAATCGGGGGCTACACCTTC. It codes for CASSLSPTGIGGYTF.